One T cell receptor beta chain is described in this entry. This specimen includes other DNA sequences encoding the same CDR3. It was with 60 Vbeta and 13 Jbeta primers that the PCR ran. The protocol was immunoSEQ multiplex PCR, while the TCRdb copy is restricted to in-frame clones and leaves out a portion. The sample lists 100,000 to 150,000 clones, under 85% seen once, with 4% to 5% in the top ten. These data come from a study of cytomegalovirus exposure and HLA in healthy donors. Germline values: CDR1 MDHEN, CDR2 SYDVKM. This CDR3 region has 12 residues. J was trimmed by 6 bases and V by 5 bases; bases with no gene match: 2.

The chain links TRBV28 to TRBJ1-2, with 8 positions matching TRBD1. Sequencing input: PBMCs. The TCR sequence derives from a male donor in good health and CMV-seropositive. The CDR3 sequence is CASSTQGDGYTF. The CDR3 coding sequence is TGTGCCAGCAGTACACAGGGGGATGGCTACACCTTC.